This TCR beta chain was sequenced in a study of blood T cell repertoires in COVID-19. Germline lookup yields CDR1 SGHNT and CDR2 YYREEE (reference sequence). This CDR3 is built from 16 residues. Unmatched junction bases numbered 9, after V lost 4 bases and J lost 6 bases. Produced via immunoSEQ multiplex PCR; TCRdb's table is partial and in-frame only. The table shows tens of thousands of clones, with more than 65% occurring only once. The clonotype originates from a woman older than 75 with active or convalescent COVID-19. V and J are TRBV5-4 and TRBJ2-1; 11 positions match TRBD2. Sequenced material: peripheral blood. The CDR3, as DNA: TGTGCCAGCAGCATCCCGACTAGCGGGATTTTCAATGAGCAGTTCTTC. Translation gives CASSIPTSGIFNEQFF.